Shown below are 31 T cell receptor beta chains from a single sample sequenced in a study of T cell repertoires in cytomegalovirus infection. Via MiXCR, TCRdb re-called the reads, giving one row per CDR3 protein. This sample carries fewer than 550,000 distinct CDR3 sequences, 16% of them seen once, and the ten largest clones take 24%. Sequenced sample: CD8+ T cells from PBMCs. These receptor sequences come from a human donor in good health (CMV status not recorded). Some clones in this sample may be carry-over from other donors' samples.

The chain couples TRBV27 to TRBJ2-3, with D hard to call. Per the germline V gene, CDR1 is MNHEY and CDR2 is SMNVEV (reference sequence). V dropped 8 bases and J dropped 7 bases, with 10 bases sitting between them. This CDR3 region has 11 residues. CDR3 amino acids: CASWKGYTQYF. In DNA, the CDR3 is TGTGCCAGCTGGAAAGGGTATACGCAGTATTTT.

In its sample, this clonotype was seen a few times. CDR3: CSVEGTAYNEQFF. The CDR3 coding sequence is TGCAGCGTTGAAGGGACAGCCTACAATGAGCAGTTCTTC. The chain recombines TRBV29-1 with TRBJ2-1, with TRBD1 as a possible D gene (6 bases). Per germline, CDR1 SQVTM and CDR2 ANQGSEA. The V and J ends lost 1 base and 2 bases respectively, with 6 bases between them. This CDR3 spans 13 amino acids.

This clonotype came up a few times. The gene calls are TRBV11-1 and TRBJ2-7, with D perhaps matching TRBD1 or TRBD2 (5 bases each). Deletions cut 1 base from V and 4 bases from J, with 11 bases between. Per germline, CDR1 SGHAT and CDR2 FQDESV (reference sequence). This CDR3 spans 14 amino acids. CDR3 protein: CASSLGTREYEQYF. The DNA for the CDR3 is TGTGCCAGCAGCTTAGGTACCAGGGAGTACGAGCAGTACTTC. Variable domain in full (rest from reference TRBV11-1 and TRBJ2-7): EAEVAQSPRYKITEKSQAVAFWCDPISGHATLYWYRQILGQGPELLVQFQDESVVDDSQLPKDRFSAERLKGVDSTLKIQPAELGDSAMYLCASSLGTREYEQYFGPGTRLTVT.

In this sample, this clonotype turned up many times. This chain joins TRBV7-6 and TRBJ2-1; 16 bases map to TRBD2. The J segment lost 9 bases and the V segment lost 4 bases, leaving 6 bases of the junction unmatched. Germline assignment: CDR1 SGHVS and CDR2 FNYEAQ. This CDR3 comprises 16 residues. CDR3 sequence reads: CASSSGTSGRAFEQFF. The DNA for the CDR3 is TGTGCCAGCAGCTCTGGGACTAGCGGGAGGGCCTTTGAGCAGTTCTTC.

The chain recombines TRBV27 with TRBJ1-6; the D gene is possibly TRBD1 (6 bases). This CDR3 is 15 amino acids long. The germline V and J ends were trimmed by 8 bases and 4 bases, with 15 bases remaining between them. The germline V gene encodes CDR1 MNHEY and CDR2 SMNVEV (reference sequence). Written as DNA, the CDR3 is TGTGCCAGCCGAACAGGGACCAAATATAATTCACCCCTCCACTTT. Its translation: CASRTGTKYNSPLHF.

Only a few counts were recorded for this clonotype. J is TRBJ1-6 and V is TRBV14, with D possibly matching TRBD1 (5 bases). The CDR3 is made up of 18 amino acids. CDR1 and CDR2 from the germline V gene are SGHDN and FVKESK. The V end lost 0 bases, the J end lost 0 bases, and 12 bases lay between the germline ends. The CDR3 DNA is TGTGCCAGCAGCCAAGACAGGGTCACCAGCTCCTATAATTCACCCCTCCACTTT. Translating gives CASSQDRVTSSYNSPLHF. Filled out from reference TRBV14 and TRBJ1-6, the complete variable domain reads EAGVTQFPSHSVIEKGQTVTLRCDPISGHDNLYWYRRVMGKEIKFLLHFVKESKQDESGMPNNRFLAERTGGTYSTLKVQPAELEDSGVYFCASSQDRVTSSYNSPLHFGNGTRLTVT.

This clonotype was seen at least ten times. This rearrangement joins TRBV12-3 or TRBV12-4 to TRBJ2-7; 12 bases are a match to TRBD1. The CDR3 consists of 15 residues. Trimming removed 6 bases from V and 7 bases from J; junction bases left unmatched: 10. The CDR3 DNA sequence: TGTGCCAGCAGGGGGCCGGGACAGGGGGCGTGGGAGCAGTACTTC. It translates to CASRGPGQGAWEQYF.

This clonotype has only a few counts. This rearrangement joins TRBV20-1 to TRBJ1-5, with D possibly matching TRBD1 (5 bases). V was shortened by 3 bases and J by 0 bases, with 12 bases between the two germline ends. The CDR3 has 15 residues. Germline CDR1 reads DFQATT; CDR2 reads SNEGSKA (reference sequence). CDR3 amino acids: CSARGVESSNQPQHF. CDR3 DNA: TGCAGTGCTAGGGGGGTAGAATCTAGCAATCAGCCCCAGCATTTT.

Worth noting for this clonotype: Germline and junction disagree at one end, which may indicate a read error. The chain uses TRBV5-1 and TRBJ2-7; a weak D match, TRBD1 (5 bases). The V gene's germline CDR1 is SGHRS and CDR2 YFSETQ. The CDR3 covers 13 residues. This CDR3 is CPSSPDRNYEQYF. The DNA of the CDR3 is TGCCCCAGCAGCCCCGACAGAAACTACGAGCAGTACTTC.

About this clonotype: A much larger clonotype is one base distant, so this may be a read error. This chain joins TRBV12-3 or TRBV12-4 and TRBJ1-3, with TRBD1 identical over 10 bases. The V segment lost 6 bases and the J segment 4 bases; nucleotides outside the gene matches: 18. CDR3 length equals 19 residues. The CDR3 sequence is CASSTIDSWMGQGGNTIYF. The CDR3 DNA sequence: TGTGCCAGCAGCACCATCGATAGCTGGATGGGACAGGGGGGAAACACCATATATTTT.

This chain connects TRBV6-1 to TRBJ1-1, with 7 bases lining up with TRBD1. V was clipped by 4 bases and J by 1 base; unmatched bases: 6. Germline V gene lookup returns CDR1 MNHNS and CDR2 SASEGT. The CDR3 runs to 15 residues. The CDR3 loop reads CASSGINRGNTEAFF. Here the CDR3 DNA reads TGTGCCAGCAGTGGAATCAACAGGGGGAACACTGAAGCTTTCTTT.

The chain recombines TRBV10-2 with TRBJ1-1, with D uncertain. The CDR3 totals 15 residues. Trimming pared 4 bases from V and 0 bases from J, leaving 12 bases between. Germline V CDR1 and CDR2: WSHSY, SAAADI. CDR3: CASSGRASMNTEAFF. As DNA, the CDR3 is TGCGCCAGCAGTGGCCGGGCCTCAATGAACACTGAAGCTTTCTTT.

Remarks on this clonotype: A much larger clone sits a single nucleotide away, making a read error possible. The chain has TRBV20-1 and TRBJ2-7, with D maybe TRBD2 (6 bases). Trimming took 0 bases from V and 3 from J, leaving 21 bases between them. Germline loops: CDR1 DFQATT, CDR2 SNEGSKA (reference sequence). The CDR3 is 17 residues long. CDR3 nucleotide sequence: TGCAGTGCTAGAGATCGGGACTCCGCAGCAGTCAACTACGAGCAGTACTTC. The encoded protein is CSARDRDSAAVNYEQYF.

In its sample, this clonotype was seen many times. This sequence joins TRBV28 and TRBJ2-4; D may be TRBD2 (6 bases). CDR1 and CDR2 (germline): MDHEN, SYDVKM. Trimming removed 4 bases at V and 2 bases at J, with 18 bases between. This CDR3 is 17 amino acids long. The CDR3 loop is CASSWASAFPPKNIQYF. The CDR3 DNA is TGTGCCAGCAGTTGGGCTAGCGCCTTTCCGCCCAAAAACATTCAGTACTTC.

The rearrangement joins TRBV5-6 to TRBJ2-3; 10 bases match TRBD1. Trimming removed 4 bases from V and 2 bases from J; junction bases left unmatched: 10. This CDR3 spans 17 amino acids. Germline CDR1 is SGHDT and CDR2 is YYEEEE. The CDR3 coding sequence is TGTGCCAGCAGCGAATACACGGGACAGGGGTTCACAGATACGCAGTATTTT. Protein product: CASSEYTGQGFTDTQYF.

This clonotype was seen a handful of times. The J gene is TRBJ1-5, the V gene TRBV20-1, with D tentatively TRBD1 (5 bases). Per germline, CDR1 DFQATT and CDR2 SNEGSKA (reference sequence). The length of the CDR3 is 14 residues. V dropped 5 bases and J dropped 6 bases, with 17 bases sitting between them. CDR3 DNA sequence: TGCAGTGCTTCCTTGGGGAGGGGAAGTCAGCCCCAGCATTTT. This gives the protein CSASLGRGSQPQHF.

This clonotype was seen many times. This sequence joins TRBV5-1 and TRBJ2-1; perhaps TRBD2 as D (5 bases). V lost 4 bases to trimming and J lost 8 bases, with 19 bases between them. The CDR3 totals 15 residues. The germline gives CDR1 SGHRS, CDR2 YFSETQ. CDR3 in amino acids: CASSSRRGKMDEQFF. The CDR3 DNA reads TGCGCCAGCAGCAGCAGACGGGGTAAGATGGATGAGCAGTTCTTC.

This clonotype was seen many times. The chain links TRBV7-6 to TRBJ2-7; D assignment may be TRBD1 or TRBD2 (5 bases each). The germline CDR1 and CDR2 sequences are SGHVS and FNYEAQ. Trimming stripped 6 bases from V and 2 bases from J, with 17 bases between. This CDR3 region has 15 residues. The CDR3 bases are TGTGCCAGCAGGGCAATCGGGACGCCGACCTACGAGCAGTACTTC. As protein: CASRAIGTPTYEQYF.

On this clonotype itself: No conserved phenylalanine or tryptophan ends this CDR3, so it is likely a read error. The V gene is TRBV2, the J gene TRBJ2-7; 11 bases are a match to TRBD2. Losses at the gene ends were 6 bases for V and 2 bases for J; bases not matched to a gene: 6. Germline V gives CDR1 SNHLY, CDR2 FYNNEI. The CDR3 covers 15 residues. The CDR3 region has the DNA TGTGCCAGCAGAGCATTAGCGGGAGGGCCCTACGAGCAGTACTTA. This gives the protein CASRALAGGPYEQYL.

This clonotype was picked up a small number of times. The chain links TRBV11-2 to TRBJ2-4; D ambiguous. The CDR3 is 14 amino acids. Germline assignment: CDR1 SGHAT and CDR2 FQNNGV. The V gene lost 4 bases and the J gene lost 8 bases, with 15 bases spanning the gap. DNA of the CDR3: TGTGCCAGCAGCTCCCTGTTGCATTGGGACATTCAGTACTTC. This sequence encodes CASSSLLHWDIQYF. Variable domain in full (rest from reference TRBV11-2 and TRBJ2-4): EAGVAQSPRYKIIEKRQSVAFWCNPISGHATLYWYQQILGQGPKLLIQFQNNGVVDDSQLPKDRFSAERLKGVDSTLKIQPAKLEDSAVYLCASSSLLHWDIQYFGAGTRLSVL.

This clonotype was counted at least ten times. CDR3 region: CASSIIFGNQPQHF. For the CDR3, the DNA is TGTGCCAGTAGTATCATTTTCGGCAATCAGCCCCAGCATTTT. The chain joins TRBV19 to TRBJ1-5; D is unclear. The CDR3 is 14 amino acids. CDR1 and CDR2 (germline): LNHDA, SQIVND (reference sequence). V dropped 3 bases and J dropped 2 bases, with 8 bases sitting between them.

The V gene is TRBV27, the J gene TRBJ2-2; D gene ambiguous. Germline V gene lookup returns CDR1 MNHEY and CDR2 SMNVEV (reference sequence). V was trimmed by 11 bases and J by 3 bases, leaving 16 bases between them. This CDR3 has 14 residues. The CDR3 sequence: CASSLGRYTGELFF. The CDR3 DNA reads TGTGCCTCGTCACTCGGCAGATACACCGGGGAGCTGTTTTTT.

Regarding this clonotype: A much more abundant neighbour one base away suggests this may be a read error. The CDR3 end shows no conserved phenylalanine or tryptophan, and so a read error is likely. The genes are TRBV29-1 and TRBJ2-7; D is perhaps TRBD1 (6 bases). The CDR3 covers 13 residues. Between the trimmed V and J ends, which lost 2 bases and 0 bases, there was a span of 8 bases. CDR1 and CDR2 from the germline V gene are SQVTM and ANQGSEA. CDR3 in DNA: TGCAGCGTTGAAAGGGACAACTCCTACGAGCAGTACTCC. Residues: CSVERDNSYEQYS.

This clonotype has a handful of counts. J is TRBJ2-3 and V is TRBV7-6, with 8 bases that match TRBD1. The CDR3 is 14 amino acids. Germline V gives CDR1 SGHVS, CDR2 FNYEAQ. J lost 6 bases, V lost 0 bases, and 2 bases had no gene match. As DNA, the CDR3 is TGTGCCAGCAGCTTAGCCAGGGGGCACGATACGCAGTATTTT. This encodes CASSLARGHDTQYF. The full variable domain, completed using reference TRBV7-6 and TRBJ2-3, is GAGVSQSPRYKVTKRGQDVALRCDPISGHVSLYWYRQALGQGPEFLTYFNYEAQQDKSGLPNDRFSAERPEGSISTLTIQRTEQRDSAMYRCASSLARGHDTQYFGPGTRLTVL.

This clonotype was seen many times. The rearrangement joins TRBV12-3 or TRBV12-4 to TRBJ1-1; tentative D call: TRBD1 (5 bases). This CDR3 is built from 14 residues. With 6 bases removed from V and 5 bases from J, the gap between germline ends came to 16 bases. This chain's CDR3 is CASRTGLRGTEAFF. CDR3 coding DNA: TGTGCCAGCAGGACGGGACTACGGGGGACTGAAGCTTTCTTT.

This clonotype was picked up many times. The rearrangement joins TRBV19 to TRBJ1-2; 7 bases are shared with TRBD1. This CDR3 has 14 residues. Trimming at V came to 10 bases and at J to 4 bases, leaving 12 bases not matched to a gene. Germline V gene sequence: CDR1 LNHDA, CDR2 SQIVND (reference sequence). CDR3 nucleotides: TGTGCCACCAAGGACAGGACCGGGCGCTATGGCTACACCTTC. Amino acids: CATKDRTGRYGYTF.

This clonotype was detected ten times or more. V and J are TRBV4-1 and TRBJ2-1; D not certain. The CDR3 is 13 residues long. The germline V gene encodes CDR1 MGHRA and CDR2 YSYEKL. Deletions cut 0 bases from V and 12 bases from J, with 12 bases between. CDR3 coding DNA: TGCGCCAGCAGCCAAGATTCCGTCCAAGTGCAGTTCTTC. Its protein is CASSQDSVQVQFF.

This clonotype was recorded a few times. Given a much more abundant clone one base away, this may be a read error. The chain couples TRBV9 to TRBJ2-6, with D perhaps matching TRBD1 (6 bases). Deletions cut 3 bases from V and 2 bases from J, with 6 bases between. CDR3 size: 14 residues. CDR1 and CDR2 from the germline V gene are SGDLS and YYNGEE. The CDR3 nucleotides read TGTGCCAGCAGCGCAGGGGCTGGGGCCAACGTCCTGACTTTC. Translated: CASSAGAGANVLTF.

Many counts were recorded for this clonotype. V and J are TRBV28 and TRBJ2-7; the match to TRBD2 covers 10 bases. Germline CDR1 and CDR2: MDHEN and SYDVKM. The trim removed 5 bases at V and 3 bases at J, leaving 4 bases unmatched. The CDR3 contains 14 residues. The CDR3 loop is CASSVGLALYEQYF. In nucleotides, the CDR3 is TGTGCCAGCAGTGTGGGACTAGCGCTCTACGAGCAGTACTTC.

This clonotype has at least ten counts. The chain has TRBV19 and TRBJ1-4; 9 nucleotides align to TRBD1. CDR1 and CDR2 (germline): LNHDA, SQIVND (reference sequence). The CDR3 spans 14 residues. Trimming took 6 bases from V and 6 from J; bases not matched to a gene: 5. CDR3 loop: CASRNRGQYEKLFF. Written as DNA, the CDR3 is TGTGCCAGTAGGAACAGGGGGCAATATGAAAAACTGTTTTTT. Together with reference TRBV19 and TRBJ1-4, the CDR3 gives the full variable domain: DGGITQSPKYLFRKEGQNVTLSCEQNLNHDAMYWYRQDPGQGLRLIYYSQIVNDFQKGDIAEGYSVSREKKESFPLTVTSAQKNPTAFYLCASRNRGQYEKLFFGSGTQLSVL.

This clonotype was detected ten times or more. The rearrangement joins TRBV25-1 to TRBJ1-1, with D possibly TRBD1 on 5 matching bases. Looked up from germline, CDR1 is MGHDK and CDR2 is SYGVNS. The length of the CDR3 is 13 residues. V gave up 10 bases and J gave up 1 base, with 13 bases separating them. The CDR3, as DNA: TGTGCCACCCATACCGGGGGGAACACTGAAGCTTTCTTT. Protein product: CATHTGGNTEAFF.